The 5 T cell receptor beta chains reported below all come from one sample, sequenced in a study of cytomegalovirus exposure and HLA in healthy donors. Use of 60 Vbeta and 13 Jbeta primers characterized the PCR. Generated by immunoSEQ multiplex PCR, the TCRdb table keeps only in-frame clones and is missing some. Of about 150,000 clones in the sample, 75% to 80% were seen once. The sequenced sample was PBMCs. These receptors came from a male donor in good health and CMV-seronegative.

This clone was detected only once. The chain carries TRBV4-2 and TRBJ1-1, with D unclear. The V gene lost 3 bases and the J gene lost 4 bases, with 9 bases spanning the gap. Germline loops: CDR1 LGHNA, CDR2 YNFKEQ. The CDR3 is made up of 13 amino acids. CDR3 loop: CASSHSPSTEAFF. CDR3 in DNA: TGTGCCAGCAGCCACTCCCCCTCCACTGAAGCTTTCTTT.

This chain uses TRBV23-1 with TRBJ1-6; the match to TRBD1 covers 7 bases. TRBV23-1 is designated an ORF whose function remains uncertain. The CDR3 runs 17 residues. J lost 2 bases, V lost 4 bases, and 8 bases had no gene match. The CDR3 sequence is CASSPTQGRAYNSPLHF. The CDR3 nucleotides read TGCGCCAGCAGTCCGACACAGGGGCGGGCCTATAATTCACCCCTCCACTTT.

The J gene is TRBJ2-3, the V gene TRBV27, with 11 nucleotides matching TRBD2. The CDR3 consists of 17 residues. CDR1 MNHEY and CDR2 SMNVEV come from the germline V gene (reference sequence). The J segment lost 5 bases and the V segment lost 6 bases, leaving 13 bases of the junction unmatched. CDR3: CASSSSSGGPARDTQYF. The DNA for the CDR3 is TGTGCCAGCAGCTCTTCTAGCGGGGGGCCCGCACGAGATACGCAGTATTTT.

V and J are TRBV30 and TRBJ2-7; D might be TRBD1 (6 bases). Deletions cut 8 bases from V and 5 bases from J, with 19 bases between. The CDR3 contains 13 residues. Germline V gives CDR1 GTSNPN, CDR2 SVGIG (reference sequence). CDR3 residues: CAGGGQFINEQYF. The CDR3 DNA sequence: TGTGCCGGGGGTGGACAGTTTATCAACGAGCAGTACTTC.

This clone appeared once. V is TRBV5-4 and J is TRBJ2-2; 7 nucleotides agree with TRBD1. The J segment lost 2 bases and the V segment lost 0 bases, leaving 4 bases of the junction unmatched. This CDR3 has 16 residues. The V gene's germline CDR1 is SGHNT and CDR2 YYREEE (reference sequence). CDR3 amino acids: CASSLDRQGNTGELFF. Written as DNA, the CDR3 is TGTGCCAGCAGCTTGGACCGACAGGGAAACACCGGGGAGCTGTTTTTT.